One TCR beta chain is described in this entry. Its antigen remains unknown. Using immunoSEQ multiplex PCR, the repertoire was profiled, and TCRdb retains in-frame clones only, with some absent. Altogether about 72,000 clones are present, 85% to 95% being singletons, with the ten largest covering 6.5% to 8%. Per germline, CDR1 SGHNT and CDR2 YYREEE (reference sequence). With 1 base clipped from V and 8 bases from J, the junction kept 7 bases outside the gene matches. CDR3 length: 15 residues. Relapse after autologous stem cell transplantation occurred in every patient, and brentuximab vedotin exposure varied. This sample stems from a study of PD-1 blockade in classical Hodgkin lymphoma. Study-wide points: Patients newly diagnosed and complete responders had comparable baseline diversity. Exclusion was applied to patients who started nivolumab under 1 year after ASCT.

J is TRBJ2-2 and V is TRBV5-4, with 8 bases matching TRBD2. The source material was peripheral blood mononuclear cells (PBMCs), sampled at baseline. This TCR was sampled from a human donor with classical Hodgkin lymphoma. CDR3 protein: CASSLSTSAAGELFF. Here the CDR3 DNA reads TGTGCCAGCAGCTTGTCGACTAGCGCAGCGGGGGAGCTGTTTTTT.